Each of the 6 T cell receptor beta chains below was sequenced from the same sample in a study of blood T cell repertoires in COVID-19. Produced via immunoSEQ multiplex PCR; TCRdb's table is partial and in-frame only. The table lists about 130,000 clones, around 85% of them singletons. The sample comprised PBMCs or T cells enriched from blood (not recorded which). The source of these receptors is a man aged 50-59 years who had recovered from COVID-19.

The chain carries TRBV4-1 and TRBJ1-6; 11 bases are a match to TRBD1. There are 15 residues in the CDR3. Looked up from germline, CDR1 is MGHRA and CDR2 is YSYEKL. J lost 14 bases, V lost 1 base, and 7 bases had no gene match. The CDR3: CASSQAGQGVGALHF. DNA of the CDR3: TGCGCCAGCAGCCAAGCGGGACAGGGGGTTGGGGCCCTCCACTTT.

J is TRBJ1-2 and V is TRBV2, with TRBD1 as a possible D gene (5 bases). The CDR3 covers 15 residues. Germline V lookup: CDR1 SNHLY, CDR2 FYNNEI. V shed 1 base and J shed 7 bases, with 16 bases lying between them. The CDR3 bases are TGTGCCAGCAGTGAAGGGGGGGGTTTGCGGTCTGGCTACACCTTC. Translating it yields CASSEGGGLRSGYTF.

V and J are TRBV24-1 and TRBJ2-3, with TRBD2 identical over 8 bases. Germline V lookup: CDR1 KGHDR, CDR2 SFDVKD. V shed 10 bases and J 2 bases; nucleotides not matched to a gene: 10. The CDR3 is 15 residues long. The DNA for the CDR3 is TGTGCCACTACGAGCGGGGGAGAATACACAGATACGCAGTATTTT. It translates to CATTSGGEYTDTQYF.

The genes are TRBV7-2 and TRBJ2-7; 8 bases fit TRBD2. The junction had 4 bases not matched to a gene; V was cut back by 4 bases and J by 5 bases. This CDR3 has 13 residues. Germline CDR1 is SGHTA and CDR2 is FQGNSA. The CDR3 DNA is TGTGCCAGCAGCTCCCCCGGGAGGGACGAGCAGTACTTC. Its translation is CASSSPGRDEQYF.

This sequence joins TRBV5-4 and TRBJ1-6; a weak D match, TRBD1 (6 bases). The CDR3 is 17 amino acids. V gave up 1 base and J gave up 10 bases, with 21 bases separating them. In germline, CDR1 is SGHNT, CDR2 YYREEE (reference sequence). The CDR3 DNA follows: TGTGCCAGCAGCTTGTATCTTCCGGCGAGGGGGAGATCACCCCTCCACTTT. This gives the protein CASSLYLPARGRSPLHF.

The rearrangement uses TRBV19 and TRBJ1-2; 8 positions match TRBD1. The V and J ends lost 4 bases and 1 base, in that order; junction bases with no gene match: 2. The V gene's germline CDR1 is LNHDA and CDR2 SQIVND (reference sequence). This CDR3 is built from 14 residues. The CDR3 spells CASSRGQDNYGYTF. Written as DNA, the CDR3 is TGTGCCAGTAGTAGGGGACAGGATAACTATGGCTACACCTTC.